This is a list of T cell receptor beta chains from one sample in a study of T cells in Graves' hyperthyroidism and ophthalmopathy. MiXCR, run by TCRdb on the multiplex PCR reads, gives a single entry per CDR3 protein. The profile shows more than 500,000 distinct CDR3 sequences, approximately 48% of them singletons. Input material: peripheral blood or thyroid tissue (not recorded which). All receptors derive from an adult woman with Graves' disease, either hyperthyroidism or ophthalmopathy (not recorded which). CDR3s include the opening cysteine and the closing phenylalanine or tryptophan. Each record gives: J gene, D gene, clone size, V gene, CDR3 length, CDR3 protein, CDR3 DNA. The D gene is left open where the match is weak. The size of a clone is reported for some rows only, either as once, few or many, or as a class for expanded clones.

j_call: TRBJ2-5; d_call: TRBD2; clone_size: -; v_call: TRBV10-3; cdr3_length: 14; cdr3_aa: CAIRGTSGSETQYF; cdr3_nt: TGTGCCATCAGAGGGACTAGCGGCTCAGAGACCCAGTACTTC
j_call: TRBJ2-5; d_call: -; clone_size: many; v_call: TRBV5-6; cdr3_length: 14; cdr3_aa: CASSFTSAGETQYF; cdr3_nt: TGTGCCAGCAGCTTCACCTCCGCGGGAGAGACCCAGTACTTC
j_call: TRBJ2-5; d_call: -; clone_size: -; v_call: TRBV7-3; cdr3_length: 15; cdr3_aa: CASSSPTGTQAAQYF; cdr3_nt: TGTGCCAGCAGCAGCCCTACAGGGACCCAAGCGGCCCAGTACTTC
j_call: TRBJ2-6; d_call: TRBD2; clone_size: -; v_call: TRBV28; cdr3_length: 15; cdr3_aa: CASSWGGSGANVLTF; cdr3_nt: TGTGCCAGCAGTTGGGGGGGATCTGGGGCCAACGTCCTGACTTTC
j_call: TRBJ2-7; d_call: TRBD2; clone_size: many; v_call: TRBV20-1; cdr3_length: 14; cdr3_aa: CSARPPSGNYEQYF; cdr3_nt: TGCAGTGCTAGACCCCCTAGCGGGAACTACGAGCAGTACTTC
j_call: TRBJ1-2; d_call: TRBD1; clone_size: many; v_call: TRBV4-3; cdr3_length: 15; cdr3_aa: CASSQVDRGSYGYTF; cdr3_nt: TGCGCCAGCAGCCAAGTGGACAGGGGCTCCTATGGCTACACCTTC
j_call: TRBJ2-7; d_call: -; clone_size: once; v_call: TRBV6-5; cdr3_length: 14; cdr3_aa: CASSYDLPRYEQYF; cdr3_nt: TGTGCCAGCAGTTACGACTTACCTCGCTACGAGCAGTACTTC
j_call: TRBJ1-5; d_call: -; clone_size: -; v_call: TRBV20-1; cdr3_length: 15; cdr3_aa: CSTIRRTVLNQPQHF; cdr3_nt: TGCAGTACTATCCGGAGGACAGTCTTAAATCAGCCCCAGCATTTT
j_call: TRBJ2-7; d_call: TRBD2; clone_size: once; v_call: TRBV29-1; cdr3_length: 13; cdr3_aa: CSASGAPRGEQYF; cdr3_nt: TGCAGCGCTAGCGGGGCCCCTCGCGGCGAGCAGTACTTC
j_call: TRBJ2-7; d_call: -; clone_size: many; v_call: TRBV20-1; cdr3_length: 14; cdr3_aa: CSARDPSRIYEQYF; cdr3_nt: TGCAGTGCTAGAGATCCCTCCCGGATCTACGAGCAGTACTTC
j_call: TRBJ1-1; d_call: TRBD1; clone_size: -; v_call: TRBV18; cdr3_length: 15; cdr3_aa: CASSPDMTGHPEAFF; cdr3_nt: TGTGCCAGCTCACCCGATATGACAGGGCACCCTGAAGCTTTCTTT
j_call: TRBJ1-4; d_call: -; clone_size: -; v_call: TRBV5-6; cdr3_length: 15; cdr3_aa: CASSLDLYSGEKLFF; cdr3_nt: TGTGCCAGCAGCTTGGACCTCTACAGTGGTGAAAAACTGTTTTTT
j_call: TRBJ1-4; d_call: -; clone_size: -; v_call: TRBV7-9; cdr3_length: 14; cdr3_aa: CASSQDRGDEKLFF; cdr3_nt: TGTGCCAGCAGCCAAGACAGAGGGGATGAAAAACTGTTTTTT
j_call: TRBJ2-2; d_call: -; clone_size: many; v_call: TRBV19; cdr3_length: 14; cdr3_aa: CASSAGAGTGELFF; cdr3_nt: TGTGCCAGTAGTGCGGGGGCCGGCACCGGGGAGCTGTTTTTT
j_call: TRBJ1-6; d_call: TRBD1; clone_size: -; v_call: TRBV25-1; cdr3_length: 15; cdr3_aa: CASSEGGRGNSPLHF; cdr3_nt: TGTGCCAGCAGTGAAGGGGGCAGGGGGAATTCACCCCTCCACTTT
j_call: TRBJ1-2; d_call: -; clone_size: -; v_call: TRBV19; cdr3_length: 12; cdr3_aa: CASRIDTSSYTF; cdr3_nt: TGTGCCAGTAGAATCGACACTAGCAGCTACACCTTC
j_call: TRBJ2-3; d_call: TRBD2; clone_size: -; v_call: TRBV12-3/TRBV12-4; cdr3_length: 12; cdr3_aa: CASRAQRGGYYF; cdr3_nt: TGTGCCAGCAGGGCTCAGCGGGGGGGGTACTATTTT
j_call: TRBJ2-2; d_call: TRBD2; clone_size: many; v_call: TRBV7-7; cdr3_length: 16; cdr3_aa: CASSRHSGRAAGELFF; cdr3_nt: TGTGCTAGCAGCCGACATAGCGGGAGGGCAGCCGGGGAGCTGTTTTTT
j_call: TRBJ1-1; d_call: -; clone_size: -; v_call: TRBV19; cdr3_length: 11; cdr3_aa: CATTTGTEAFF; cdr3_nt: TGTGCCACTACTACGGGTACTGAAGCTTTCTTT
j_call: TRBJ1-1; d_call: TRBD1; clone_size: -; v_call: TRBV15; cdr3_length: 19; cdr3_aa: CATSTLQVGDRGSDTEAFF; cdr3_nt: TGTGCCACCAGCACCCTCCAGGTCGGGGACAGGGGGTCGGACACTGAAGCTTTCTTT
j_call: TRBJ1-5; d_call: -; clone_size: -; v_call: TRBV2; cdr3_length: 14; cdr3_aa: CASGVTSPDQPQHF; cdr3_nt: TGTGCCAGCGGCGTTACTTCGCCTGATCAGCCCCAGCATTTT
j_call: TRBJ1-2; d_call: TRBD1; clone_size: few; v_call: TRBV29-1; cdr3_length: 12; cdr3_aa: CSVVGTGDGYTF; cdr3_nt: TGCAGCGTTGTCGGGACAGGGGATGGCTACACCTTC
j_call: TRBJ2-2; d_call: TRBD2; clone_size: many; v_call: TRBV7-9; cdr3_length: 16; cdr3_aa: CASSTRTSGNTGELFF; cdr3_nt: TGTGCCAGCAGCACCCGGACTAGCGGAAACACCGGGGAGCTGTTTTTT
j_call: TRBJ2-2; d_call: -; clone_size: many; v_call: TRBV29-1; cdr3_length: 14; cdr3_aa: CSVGHQGNTGELFF; cdr3_nt: TGCAGCGTTGGACATCAGGGGAACACCGGGGAGCTGTTTTTT
j_call: TRBJ2-5; d_call: TRBD1; clone_size: -; v_call: TRBV7-2; cdr3_length: 15; cdr3_aa: CASSLGGTEQETQYF; cdr3_nt: TGTGCCAGCAGCTTAGGGGGGACAGAGCAAGAGACCCAGTACTTC
j_call: TRBJ2-5; d_call: -; clone_size: many; v_call: TRBV4-1; cdr3_length: 13; cdr3_aa: CASSQGNTETQYF; cdr3_nt: TGCGCCAGCAGCCAAGGGAACACAGAGACCCAGTACTTC
j_call: TRBJ2-2; d_call: -; clone_size: once; v_call: TRBV20-1; cdr3_length: 13; cdr3_aa: CSARRVNTGELFF; cdr3_nt: TGCAGTGCTCGCAGGGTTAACACCGGGGAGCTGTTTTTT
j_call: TRBJ2-7; d_call: -; clone_size: many; v_call: TRBV7-2; cdr3_length: 13; cdr3_aa: CASSRDGGYEQYF; cdr3_nt: TGTGCCAGCAGCCGGGACGGAGGCTACGAGCAGTACTTC
j_call: TRBJ1-2; d_call: TRBD1; clone_size: many; v_call: TRBV19; cdr3_length: 14; cdr3_aa: CASCRDSSQGGYTF; cdr3_nt: TGTGCCAGTTGCCGGGACAGTAGCCAAGGGGGCTACACCTTC
j_call: TRBJ1-5; d_call: -; clone_size: -; v_call: TRBV18; cdr3_length: 14; cdr3_aa: CASSPTRGNQPQHF; cdr3_nt: TGTGCCAGCTCCCCGACAAGGGGCAATCAGCCCCAGCATTTT
j_call: TRBJ2-7; d_call: TRBD2; clone_size: -; v_call: TRBV20-1; cdr3_length: 15; cdr3_aa: CSAILAGGPEGEQYF; cdr3_nt: TGCAGTGCTATATTAGCGGGAGGGCCAGAAGGGGAGCAGTACTTC